This paragraph covers one T cell receptor beta chain sequence. Its specificity is unknown. No infections or other immune events were documented during collection. The germline V and J ends were trimmed by 1 base and 6 bases, with 9 bases remaining between them. CDR1 and CDR2 (germline): MNHNY, SVGAGI (reference sequence). CDR3 size: 13 residues. This entry comes from a study of identifying expanded T cells in peripheral blood. Regarding the study as a whole: Clone count variance between approximately two-week samples rose with total template count.

Sequenced by immunoSEQ multiplex PCR; TCRdb stores in-frame clones only, minus some. This sample has roughly 130,000 clones, with 65% to 90% found just once. This clonotype originated in a person aged 18 to 69 in good health. The chain recombines TRBV6-6 with TRBJ1-2; TRBD1 is a possible D gene (5 bases). The sequencing sample was made of blood. The CDR3 nucleotides are TGTGCCAGCAGTTACTTCCGGGGGGATGGCTACACCTTC. Its translation: CASSYFRGDGYTF.